The next 25 T cell receptor beta chains were all read from a single sample in a study of blood T cell repertoires in COVID-19 (dated by TCRdb to 2019 to 2021). To prepare the library, the immunoSEQ multiplex PCR assay was applied. TCRdb obtained this table from immuneACCESS and retained in-frame rearrangements with V and J assigned. These tables miss some clones; where compared with another copy, unresolved V genes account for less than half of the shortfall, and the remainder is unexplained. This sample lists around 430,000 clones; approximately 87% were detected once. In total, the top ten clones hold about 10% of the sample. The source material was PBMCs or T cells enriched from blood (not recorded which). Receptor source: a woman aged 45-65 years who had recovered from COVID-19.

This chain connects TRBV4-2 to TRBJ1-2, with no clear D. Germline CDR1 and CDR2: LGHNA and YNFKEQ. With 0 bases removed from V and 4 bases from J, the gap between germline ends came to 18 bases. CDR3 size: 17 residues. CDR3 protein: CASSQDKTANMVYGYTF. CDR3 bases: TGTGCCAGCAGCCAAGATAAAACAGCTAATATGGTCTATGGCTACACCTTC.

The chain joins TRBV5-6 to TRBJ2-1; D not resolved. The V and J ends lost 7 bases and 9 bases respectively, with 17 bases between them. Germline CDR1 reads SGHDT; CDR2 reads YYEEEE. This CDR3 has 13 residues. The DNA for the CDR3 is TGTGCCAGCTCCCATTGGGCCCTTACTGAGCAGTTCTTC. Amino acid sequence: CASSHWALTEQFF.

The V gene is TRBV27, the J gene TRBJ2-1; D is possibly TRBD1 (8 bases). The V gene lost 5 bases and the J gene lost 0 bases, with 26 bases spanning the gap. Germline V CDR1 and CDR2: MNHEY, SMNVEV (reference sequence). The CDR3 runs to 20 residues. The chain's CDR3 is CASSLRTRNRGGISYNEQFF. In nucleotides, the CDR3 is TGTGCCAGCAGTCTTCGGACGAGAAACAGGGGGGGAATCTCCTACAATGAGCAGTTCTTC.

The chain has TRBV5-1 and TRBJ2-3; TRBD2 matches 13 bases. CDR3 length: 16 residues. Trimming removed 4 bases from V and 4 bases from J; junction bases left unmatched: 6. Germline V gives CDR1 SGHRS, CDR2 YFSETQ. This CDR3 reads CASSHRLAGGPDTQYF. The CDR3 nucleotides are TGCGCCAGCAGCCACCGACTAGCGGGGGGCCCAGATACGCAGTATTTT.

This sequence joins TRBV7-6 and TRBJ1-2, with a tentative D call TRBD1 (5 bases). Trimming cost V 2 bases and J 8 bases, with 15 bases left between them. Germline CDR1 reads SGHVS; CDR2 reads FNYEAQ. This CDR3 has 14 residues. CDR3 region: CASSLRAPGEGYTF. For the CDR3, the DNA is TGTGCCAGCAGCTTAAGGGCCCCGGGGGAGGGCTACACCTTC.

The chain is built from TRBV13 and TRBJ2-5, with 7 bases that match TRBD2. The V gene's germline CDR1 is PRHDT and CDR2 FYEKMQ (reference sequence). This CDR3 has 15 residues. V was clipped by 6 bases and J by 5 bases; unmatched bases: 12. CDR3 in amino acids: CASRDTSDPWETQYF. In DNA form, the CDR3 reads TGTGCCAGCAGAGACACTAGCGACCCTTGGGAGACCCAGTACTTC.

V usage is TRBV18 and J usage is TRBJ1-5, with unresolved D. Germline V gene data show CDR1 as KGHSH and CDR2 as LQKENI. This CDR3 has 13 amino acids. V lost 4 bases, J lost 2 bases, and 6 bases lay in between. The CDR3 spells CASSRLGNQPQHF. In DNA, the CDR3 is TGTGCCAGCTCACGGCTAGGCAATCAGCCCCAGCATTTT.

V is TRBV11-2 and J is TRBJ1-1; D remains ambiguous. The CDR3 length is 12 residues. The V end was cut by 1 base, the J end by 6 bases, with 6 bases between. Germline V gene lookup returns CDR1 SGHAT and CDR2 FQNNGV. The DNA of the CDR3 is TGTGCCAGCAGCTTAGGGCCAGCTGAAGCTTTCTTT. It yields the protein CASSLGPAEAFF.

The table lists this clone with a count of one. The chain carries TRBV27 and TRBJ2-3; no definite D call. Germline V CDR1 and CDR2: MNHEY, SMNVEV (reference sequence). The CDR3 spans 14 residues. Between the trimmed V and J ends, which lost 4 bases and 2 bases, there was a span of 10 bases. The CDR3 nucleotides read TGTGCCAGCAGTTCCTACAGCTACACAGATACGCAGTATTTT. As protein: CASSSYSYTDTQYF.

About this clone: In the same sample, other DNA sequences code for this CDR3. The V call is TRBV5-1, the J call TRBJ1-1; 7 bases align to TRBD1. Germline CDR1 SGHRS, CDR2 YFSETQ. Trimming cost V 3 bases and J 0 bases; bases outside gene matches: 2. The CDR3 is made up of 14 amino acids. The CDR3 loop reads CASSSGQLNTEAFF. In nucleotides, the CDR3 is TGCGCCAGCAGCTCGGGACAGTTGAACACTGAAGCTTTCTTT.

This clone occurred once. The chain links TRBV29-1 to TRBJ2-2; TRBD1 matches 7 bases. The CDR3 runs 14 residues. V dropped 7 bases and J dropped 1; count of bases not matched to a gene: 6. Germline lookup yields CDR1 SQVTM and CDR2 ANQGSEA. The CDR3 spells CSGKGARNTGELFF. In nucleotides, the CDR3 is TGCAGCGGGAAGGGGGCTAGGAACACCGGGGAGCTGTTTTTT.

In its sample, this clone was seen a few times. The chain is built from TRBV6-5 and TRBJ1-1; a weak D match, TRBD1 (5 bases). V shed 3 bases and J shed 1 base, with 9 bases lying between them. Per germline, CDR1 MNHEY and CDR2 SVGAGI. The length of the CDR3 is 14 residues. The CDR3 DNA is TGTGCCAGCAGTTATTCAGGGCGGAACACTGAAGCTTTCTTT. It yields the protein CASSYSGRNTEAFF.

J is TRBJ1-5 and V is TRBV7-9; D gene unclear. V was shortened by 1 base and J by 4 bases, with 5 bases between the two germline ends. The CDR3 loop spans 13 amino acids. Looked up from germline, CDR1 is SEHNR and CDR2 is FQNEAQ (reference sequence). CDR3 loop: CASSLGANQPQHF. The CDR3 DNA is TGTGCCAGCAGCTTAGGAGCAAATCAGCCCCAGCATTTT. The whole variable domain, filled in from reference TRBV7-9 and TRBJ1-5, reads DTGVSQNPRHKITKRGQNVTFRCDPISEHNRLYWYRQTLGQGPEFLTYFQNEAQLEKSRLLSDRFSAERPKGSFSTLEIQRTEQGDSAMYLCASSLGANQPQHFGDGTRLSIL.

The chain has TRBV18 and TRBJ1-6, with 8 bases matching TRBD1. The CDR3 has 15 residues. Germline-derived CDR1 and CDR2 are KGHSH and LQKENI. Trimming removed 3 bases from V and 8 bases from J; junction bases left unmatched: 6. CDR3: CASSPRDRTDSPLHF. CDR3 coding DNA: TGTGCCAGCTCACCGCGGGACAGGACCGATTCACCCCTCCACTTT.

The chain combines TRBV18 with TRBJ2-3; 10 bases agree with TRBD2. Germline V gene data show CDR1 as KGHSH and CDR2 as LQKENI. V was pared by 2 bases and J by 6 bases, with 5 bases of the junction left unmatched. There are 15 residues in the CDR3. In DNA, the CDR3 is TGTGCCAGCTCACCATCCGGGACTAGCGTGGATACGCAGTATTTT. It codes for CASSPSGTSVDTQYF.

The chain employs TRBV19 and TRBJ2-7, with 9 bases aligning to TRBD2. The CDR3 runs 15 residues. CDR1 LNHDA and CDR2 SQIVND come from the germline V gene (reference sequence). The trim removed 9 bases at V and 6 bases at J, leaving 15 bases unmatched. The CDR3 sequence is CASSSPGLAWSEQYF. In DNA form, the CDR3 reads TGTGCCAGCAGCTCACCGGGACTAGCTTGGAGCGAGCAGTACTTC.

The chain recombines TRBV11-1 with TRBJ1-2; a weak D match, TRBD1 (5 bases). V lost 5 bases to trimming and J lost 4 bases, with 17 bases between them. CDR1 SGHAT and CDR2 FQDESV come from the germline V gene (reference sequence). The CDR3 length is 15 residues. Here the CDR3 reads CASSPGSSGIYGYTF. The CDR3 nucleotides are TGTGCCAGCAGCCCTGGATCATCAGGGATCTATGGCTACACCTTC.

The chain carries TRBV5-5 and TRBJ1-3, with no clear D. The CDR3 is 15 residues long. Trimming shortened V by 0 bases and J by 0 bases, and 7 bases separated the two germline ends. In germline, CDR1 is SGHKS, CDR2 YYEKEE (reference sequence). CDR3 sequence (DNA): TGTGCCAGCAGCTTGGACGGAGACTCTGGAAACACCATATATTTT. This codes for CASSLDGDSGNTIYF. Based on the CDR3 plus reference TRBV5-5 and TRBJ1-3, the full variable domain is DAGVTQSPTHLIKTRGQQVTLRCSPISGHKSVSWYQQVLGQGPQFIFQYYEKEERGRGNFPDRFSARQFPNYSSELNVNALLLGDSALYLCASSLDGDSGNTIYFGEGSWLTVV.

This clone has more than one count but fewer than ten. As DNA, the CDR3 is TGTGCCAGTAGTATCGCAGGGCCGAACTATGGCTACACCTTC. It specifies CASSIAGPNYGYTF. This chain joins TRBV19 and TRBJ1-2; a possible D gene is TRBD1 (5 bases). V lost 3 bases, J lost 2 bases, and 10 bases lay in between. Germline V gene sequence: CDR1 LNHDA, CDR2 SQIVND (reference sequence). The CDR3 loop spans 14 amino acids.

This chain uses TRBV30 with TRBJ1-5, with a possible D match to TRBD1 (5 bases). Germline CDR1 reads GTSNPN; CDR2 reads SVGIG (reference sequence). This CDR3 comprises 15 residues. Trimming cost V 2 bases and J 7 bases, with 18 bases left between them. CDR3 nucleotides: TGTGCCTGGAGTCCATCCGGGACTGTAAGCCAGCCCCAGCATTTT. Amino acid sequence: CAWSPSGTVSQPQHF.

V and J are TRBV27 and TRBJ1-2; D ambiguous. The CDR3 runs to 14 residues. CDR1 is MNHEY, CDR2 SMNVEV, per germline (reference sequence). The V gene lost 4 bases and the J gene lost 1 base, with 10 bases spanning the gap. The CDR3 protein is CASSSSRFNYGYTF. CDR3 bases: TGTGCCAGCAGTTCGAGCAGGTTTAACTATGGCTACACCTTC.

The rearrangement joins TRBV19 to TRBJ1-3; D gene uncertain. There are 14 residues in the CDR3. Germline assignment: CDR1 LNHDA and CDR2 SQIVND (reference sequence). With 5 bases removed from V and 0 bases from J, the gap between germline ends came to 8 bases. The CDR3 loop reads CASSSIDSGNTIYF. The CDR3 DNA sequence: TGTGCCAGTAGTTCTATAGACTCTGGAAACACCATATATTTT. The complete variable domain, with remaining parts taken from reference TRBV19 and TRBJ1-3, reads DGGITQSPKYLFRKEGQNVTLSCEQNLNHDAMYWYRQDPGQGLRLIYYSQIVNDFQKGDIAEGYSVSREKKESFPLTVTSAQKNPTAFYLCASSSIDSGNTIYFGEGSWLTVV.

The chain couples TRBV27 to TRBJ2-7; the match to TRBD2 covers 8 bases. This CDR3 has 16 residues. Losses at the gene ends were 4 bases for V and 7 bases for J; bases not matched to a gene: 15. The germline CDR1 and CDR2 sequences are MNHEY and SMNVEV (reference sequence). The CDR3 spells CASSSPGGTPRVEQYF. CDR3 bases: TGTGCCAGCAGTTCCCCGGGAGGGACTCCGAGGGTTGAGCAGTACTTC.

The DNA for the CDR3 is TGCGCCAGCAGCCAATTTTTAACAGATACGCAGTATTTT. It codes for CASSQFLTDTQYF. The chain recombines TRBV4-1 with TRBJ2-3, with D unresolved. Germline-derived CDR1 and CDR2 are MGHRA and YSYEKL. Trimming stripped 2 bases from V and 3 bases from J, with 6 bases between. This CDR3 has 13 amino acids.

The gene calls are TRBV4-3 and TRBJ2-3; 8 nucleotides line up with TRBD2. The CDR3 extends over 16 amino acids. Germline trimming cut 4 bases from V and 5 bases from J; bases unmatched to any gene: 11. CDR1 is LGHNA and CDR2 is YSLEER in the germline V gene. CDR3 bases: TGCGCCAGCAGCCCCTCAGGGAGCAGCGGGGGAGATACGCAGTATTTT. Its protein is CASSPSGSSGGDTQYF.